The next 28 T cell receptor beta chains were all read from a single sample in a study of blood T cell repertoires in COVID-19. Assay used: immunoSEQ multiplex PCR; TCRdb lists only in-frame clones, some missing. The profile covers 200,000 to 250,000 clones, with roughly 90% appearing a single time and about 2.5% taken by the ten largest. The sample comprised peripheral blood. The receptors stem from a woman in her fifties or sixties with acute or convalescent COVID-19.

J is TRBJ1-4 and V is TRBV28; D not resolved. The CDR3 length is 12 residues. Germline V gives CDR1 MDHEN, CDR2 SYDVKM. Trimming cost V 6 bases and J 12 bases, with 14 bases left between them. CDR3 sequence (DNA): TGTGCCAGCAGCCTCGGAGGAAGGGAACTGTTTTTT. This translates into CASSLGGRELFF.

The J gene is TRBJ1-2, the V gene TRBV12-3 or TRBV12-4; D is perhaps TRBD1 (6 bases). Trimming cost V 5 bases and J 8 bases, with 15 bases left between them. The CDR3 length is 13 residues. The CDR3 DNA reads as TGTGCCAGCAGTCCCCACCAGGGGTACGGCTACACCTTC. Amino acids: CASSPHQGYGYTF.

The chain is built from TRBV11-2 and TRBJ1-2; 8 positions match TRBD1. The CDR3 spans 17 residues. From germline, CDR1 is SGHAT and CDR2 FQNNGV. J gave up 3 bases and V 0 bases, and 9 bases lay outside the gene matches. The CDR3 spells CASSLDSGGGLYYGYTF. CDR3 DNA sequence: TGTGCCAGCAGCTTAGACTCAGGGGGCGGCCTATACTATGGCTACACCTTC.

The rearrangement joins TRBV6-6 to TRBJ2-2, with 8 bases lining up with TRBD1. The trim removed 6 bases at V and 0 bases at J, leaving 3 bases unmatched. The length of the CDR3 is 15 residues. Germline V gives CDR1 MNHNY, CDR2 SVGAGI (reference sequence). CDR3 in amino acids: CASRTGQANTGELFF. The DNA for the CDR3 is TGTGCCAGCAGAACGGGACAGGCGAACACCGGGGAGCTGTTTTTT.

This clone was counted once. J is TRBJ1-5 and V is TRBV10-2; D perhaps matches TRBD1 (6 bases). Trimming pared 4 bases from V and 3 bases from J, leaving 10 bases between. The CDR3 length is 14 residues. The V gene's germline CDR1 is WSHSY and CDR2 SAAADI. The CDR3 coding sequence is TGCGCCAGCAGTGCAGGGGAGCCCAATCAGCCCCAGCATTTT. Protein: CASSAGEPNQPQHF.

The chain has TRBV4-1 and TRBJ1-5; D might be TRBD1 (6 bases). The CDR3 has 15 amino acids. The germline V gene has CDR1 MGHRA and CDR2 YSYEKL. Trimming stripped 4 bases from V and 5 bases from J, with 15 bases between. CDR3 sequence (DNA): TGCGCCAGCAGCCTAAGGGACATCCTCGATCAGCCCCAGCATTTT. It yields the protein CASSLRDILDQPQHF.

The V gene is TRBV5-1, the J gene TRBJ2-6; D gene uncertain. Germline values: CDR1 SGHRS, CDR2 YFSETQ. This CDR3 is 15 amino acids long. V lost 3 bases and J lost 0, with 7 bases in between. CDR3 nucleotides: TGCGCCAGCAGCTCGCCGGGCTCTGGGGCCAACGTCCTGACTTTC. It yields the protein CASSSPGSGANVLTF.

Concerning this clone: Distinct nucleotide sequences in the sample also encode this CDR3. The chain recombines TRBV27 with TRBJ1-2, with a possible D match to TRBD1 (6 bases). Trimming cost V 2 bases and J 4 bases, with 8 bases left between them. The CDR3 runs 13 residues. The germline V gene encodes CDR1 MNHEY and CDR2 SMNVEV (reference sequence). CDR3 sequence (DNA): TGTGCCAGCAGTTTAACAGGGTCCTATGGCTACACCTTC. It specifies CASSLTGSYGYTF.

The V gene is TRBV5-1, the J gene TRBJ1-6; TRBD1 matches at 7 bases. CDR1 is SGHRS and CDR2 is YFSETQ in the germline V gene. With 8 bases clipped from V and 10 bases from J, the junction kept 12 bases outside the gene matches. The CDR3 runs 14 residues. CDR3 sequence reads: CASASDRAGSPLHF. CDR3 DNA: TGCGCCAGTGCCTCCGACAGGGCGGGATCACCCCTCCACTTT.

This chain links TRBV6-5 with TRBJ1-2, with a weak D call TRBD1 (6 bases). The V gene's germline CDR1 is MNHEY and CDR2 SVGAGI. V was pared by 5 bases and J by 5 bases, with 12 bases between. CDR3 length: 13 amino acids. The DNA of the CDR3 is TGTGCCAGCAGTCCGGGGGGCTGGTATGGCTACACCTTC. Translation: CASSPGGWYGYTF.

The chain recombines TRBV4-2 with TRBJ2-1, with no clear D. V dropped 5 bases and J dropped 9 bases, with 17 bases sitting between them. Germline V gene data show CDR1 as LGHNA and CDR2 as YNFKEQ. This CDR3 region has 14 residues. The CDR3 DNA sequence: TGTGCCAGCAGCTCGGATTCGCGGAACCCTGAGCAGTTCTTC. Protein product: CASSSDSRNPEQFF.

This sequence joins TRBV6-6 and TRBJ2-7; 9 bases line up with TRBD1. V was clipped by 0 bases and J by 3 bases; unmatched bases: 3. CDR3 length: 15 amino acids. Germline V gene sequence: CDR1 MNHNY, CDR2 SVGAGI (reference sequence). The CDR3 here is CASSYSRQGDYEQYF. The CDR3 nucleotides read TGTGCCAGCAGTTACTCAAGACAGGGGGACTACGAGCAGTACTTC.

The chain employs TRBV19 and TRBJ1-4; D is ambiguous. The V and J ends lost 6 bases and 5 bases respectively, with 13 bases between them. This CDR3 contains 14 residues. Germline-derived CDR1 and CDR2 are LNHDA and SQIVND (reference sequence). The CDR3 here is CASRRNPLNEKLFF. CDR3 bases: TGTGCCAGTAGGCGGAACCCTTTAAATGAAAAACTGTTTTTT.

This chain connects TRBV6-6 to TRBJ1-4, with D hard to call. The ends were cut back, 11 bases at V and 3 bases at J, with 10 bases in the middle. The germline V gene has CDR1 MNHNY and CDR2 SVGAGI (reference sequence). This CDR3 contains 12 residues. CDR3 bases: TGTGCCTCCCAGCGGTCTAATGAAAAACTGTTTTTT. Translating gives CASQRSNEKLFF.

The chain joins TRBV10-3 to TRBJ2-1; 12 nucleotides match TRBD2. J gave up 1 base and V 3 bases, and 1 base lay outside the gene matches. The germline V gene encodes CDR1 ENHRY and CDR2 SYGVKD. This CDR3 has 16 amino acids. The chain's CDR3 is CAISELAGGSYNEQFF. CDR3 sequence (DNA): TGTGCCATCAGTGAACTAGCGGGGGGATCCTACAATGAGCAGTTCTTC.

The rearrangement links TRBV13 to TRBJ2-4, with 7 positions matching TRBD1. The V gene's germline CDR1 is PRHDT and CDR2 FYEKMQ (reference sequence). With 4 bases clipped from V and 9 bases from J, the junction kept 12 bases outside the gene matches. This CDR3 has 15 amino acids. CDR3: CASSSTGTAAGIQYF. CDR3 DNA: TGTGCCAGCAGCTCGACCGGGACAGCCGCGGGCATTCAGTACTTC. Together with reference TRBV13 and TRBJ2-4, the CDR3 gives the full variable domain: AAGVIQSPRHLIKEKRETATLKCYPIPRHDTVYWYQQGPGQDPQFLISFYEKMQSDKGSIPDRFSAQQFSDYHSELNMSSLELGDSALYFCASSSTGTAAGIQYFGAGTRLSVL.

CDR3 sequence reads: CASSAVGAGLNYGYTF. CDR3 DNA: TGTGCCAGCAGCGCGGTAGGGGCAGGTCTTAACTATGGCTACACCTTC. This sequence joins TRBV7-9 and TRBJ1-2; maybe TRBD1 (5 bases). The CDR3 has 16 residues. The germline V and J ends were trimmed by 5 bases and 1 base, with 17 bases remaining between them. Germline CDR1 and CDR2: SEHNR and FQNEAQ (reference sequence).

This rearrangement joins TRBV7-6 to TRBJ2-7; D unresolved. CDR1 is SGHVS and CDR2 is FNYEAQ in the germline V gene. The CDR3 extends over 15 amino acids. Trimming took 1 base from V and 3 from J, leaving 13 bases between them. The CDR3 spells CASSLGFYRDYEQYF. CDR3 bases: TGTGCCAGCAGCTTAGGGTTTTACAGAGACTACGAGCAGTACTTC. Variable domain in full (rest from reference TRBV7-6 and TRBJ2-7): GAGVSQSPRYKVTKRGQDVALRCDPISGHVSLYWYRQALGQGPEFLTYFNYEAQQDKSGLPNDRFSAERPEGSISTLTIQRTEQRDSAMYRCASSLGFYRDYEQYFGPGTRLTVT.

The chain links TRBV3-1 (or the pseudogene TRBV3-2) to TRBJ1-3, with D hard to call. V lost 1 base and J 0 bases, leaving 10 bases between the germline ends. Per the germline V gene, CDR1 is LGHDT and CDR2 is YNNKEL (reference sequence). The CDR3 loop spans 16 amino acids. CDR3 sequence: CASSQVSINSGNTIYF. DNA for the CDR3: TGTGCCAGCAGCCAAGTATCTATCAACTCTGGAAACACCATATATTTT.

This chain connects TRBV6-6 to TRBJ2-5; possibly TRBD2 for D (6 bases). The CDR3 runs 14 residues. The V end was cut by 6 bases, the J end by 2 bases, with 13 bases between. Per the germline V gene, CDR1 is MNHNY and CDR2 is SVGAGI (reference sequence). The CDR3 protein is CASREPGEQETQYF. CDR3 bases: TGTGCCAGCAGGGAACCGGGAGAACAAGAGACCCAGTACTTC.

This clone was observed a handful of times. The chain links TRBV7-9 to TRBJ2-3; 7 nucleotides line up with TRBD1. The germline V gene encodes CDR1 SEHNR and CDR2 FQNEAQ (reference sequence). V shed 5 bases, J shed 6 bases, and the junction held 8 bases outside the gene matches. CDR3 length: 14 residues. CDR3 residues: CASSPRGSPDTQYF. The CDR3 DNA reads TGTGCCAGCAGCCCCAGGGGGAGTCCGGATACGCAGTATTTT.

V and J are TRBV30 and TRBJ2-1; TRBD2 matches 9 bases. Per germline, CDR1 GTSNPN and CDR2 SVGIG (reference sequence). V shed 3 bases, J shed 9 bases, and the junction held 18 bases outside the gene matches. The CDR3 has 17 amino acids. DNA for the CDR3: TGTGCCTGGAGCGCCGCCCCTCTAGCGGGACGAGTTTCTGAGCAGTTCTTC. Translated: CAWSAAPLAGRVSEQFF.

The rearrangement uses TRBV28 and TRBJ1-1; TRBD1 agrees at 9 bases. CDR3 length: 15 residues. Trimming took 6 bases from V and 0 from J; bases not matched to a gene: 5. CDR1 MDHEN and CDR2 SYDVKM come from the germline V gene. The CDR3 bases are TGTGCCAGCAGAACACAGGGGGCGTTGAACACTGAAGCTTTCTTT. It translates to CASRTQGALNTEAFF.

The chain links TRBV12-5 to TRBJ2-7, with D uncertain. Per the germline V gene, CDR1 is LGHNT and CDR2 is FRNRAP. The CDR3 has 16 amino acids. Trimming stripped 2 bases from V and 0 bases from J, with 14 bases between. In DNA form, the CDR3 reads TGTGCTAGTGGTTTGTTCTTACGGTTTTCCTCCTACGAGCAGTACTTC. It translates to CASGLFLRFSSYEQYF. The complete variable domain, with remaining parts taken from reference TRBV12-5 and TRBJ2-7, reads DARVTQTPRHKVTEMGQEVTMRCQPILGHNTVFWYRQTMMQGLELLAYFRNRAPLDDSGMPKDRFSAEMPDATLATLKIQPSEPRDSAVYFCASGLFLRFSSYEQYFGPGTRLTVT.

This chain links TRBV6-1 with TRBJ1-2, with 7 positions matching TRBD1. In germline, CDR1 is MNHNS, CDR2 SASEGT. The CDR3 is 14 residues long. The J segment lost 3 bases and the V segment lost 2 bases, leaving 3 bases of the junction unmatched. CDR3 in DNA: TGTGCCAGCAGTGAAAGGACAGGTTACTATGGCTACACCTTC. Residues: CASSERTGYYGYTF.

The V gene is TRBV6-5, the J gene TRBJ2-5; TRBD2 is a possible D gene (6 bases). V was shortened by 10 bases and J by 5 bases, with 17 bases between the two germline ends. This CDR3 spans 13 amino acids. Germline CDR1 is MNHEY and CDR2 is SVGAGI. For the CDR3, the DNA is TGTGCCACTTCGCGGAGGGCGAGGGAGACCCAGTACTTC. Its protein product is CATSRRARETQYF.

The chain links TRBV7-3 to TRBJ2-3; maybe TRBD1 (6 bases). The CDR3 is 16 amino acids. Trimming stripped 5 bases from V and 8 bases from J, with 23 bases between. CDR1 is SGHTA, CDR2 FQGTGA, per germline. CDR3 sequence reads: CASSPGTSGPIPTQYF. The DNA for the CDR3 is TGTGCCAGCAGCCCCGGGACATCCGGCCCCATTCCTACGCAGTATTTT. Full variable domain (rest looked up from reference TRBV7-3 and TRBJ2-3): GAGVSQTPSNKVTEKGKYVELRCDPISGHTALYWYRQSLGQGPEFLIYFQGTGAADDSGLPNDRFFAVRPEGSVSTLKIQRTERGDSAVYLCASSPGTSGPIPTQYFGPGTRLTVL.

The CDR3 nucleotides are TGCGCCAGCAGCCCCCTAGCGGTAGGAGAGACCCAGTACTTC. It specifies CASSPLAVGETQYF. The chain employs TRBV5-1 and TRBJ2-5; 7 bases are a match to TRBD2. From germline, CDR1 is SGHRS and CDR2 YFSETQ. J lost 4 bases, V lost 4 bases, and 7 bases had no gene match. The CDR3 loop spans 14 amino acids.